Following are 5 T cell receptor beta chains from one sample sequenced in a study of a mutant IDH1 vaccine in newly diagnosed glioma. Produced via immunoSEQ multiplex PCR; TCRdb's table is partial and in-frame only. Of just under 95,000 clones detected, around 82% appear once; the ten largest clones hold 6% to 9.5%. Time point indicated: baseline, week 1 (first vaccination visit). Treatment noted: pre-vaccination baseline after standard-of-care therapy. This sample comprised PBMCs, obtained from a glioma patient treated with radiotherapy, temozolomide or both. The receptors originated from a woman aged 50 to 60 with glioma.

The V call is TRBV19, the J call TRBJ1-5; 7 bases agree with TRBD1. Per the germline V gene, CDR1 is LNHDA and CDR2 is SQIVND (reference sequence). With 5 bases clipped from V and 0 bases from J, the junction kept 10 bases outside the gene matches. The CDR3 runs 17 residues. This chain's CDR3 is CASSPRDSKYSNQPQHF. CDR3 sequence (DNA): TGTGCCAGTAGTCCCCGGGACAGCAAATATAGCAATCAGCCCCAGCATTTT.

Remarks on this clone: A junction end diverges from the germline sequence, so it may reflect a read error. The chain has TRBV7-2 and TRBJ1-2; D perhaps matches TRBD1 (6 bases). The V gene's germline CDR1 is SGHTA and CDR2 FQGNSA. CDR3 length equals 15 residues. The CDR3 here is CASTLGQLGSNGYTF. The DNA for the CDR3 is TGTGCCAGCACCTTAGGACAGTTAGGGAGTAATGGCTACACCTTC.

The table lists this clone with a count of one. The J gene is TRBJ2-5, the V gene TRBV5-8, with 10 bases that match TRBD2. Germline CDR1 and CDR2: SGHTS and YDEGEE. This CDR3 contains 15 residues. The trim removed 0 bases at V and 5 bases at J, leaving 4 bases unmatched. CDR3 amino acids: CASSLDLAGVETQYF. The CDR3 coding sequence is TGTGCCAGCAGCTTGGACCTAGCGGGGGTCGAGACCCAGTACTTC.

This chain connects TRBV7-2 to TRBJ2-7; the D gene is possibly TRBD2 (7 bases). Germline V lookup: CDR1 SGHTA, CDR2 FQGNSA. The CDR3 extends over 19 amino acids. V was clipped by 2 bases and J by 2 bases, with 25 bases between them. CDR3 coding DNA: TGTGCCAGCAGCTTATATGATCTGGTTGTTGCGGGGGCGACCTACGAGCAGTACTTC. Translation gives CASSLYDLVVAGATYEQYF.

The chain joins TRBV7-9 to TRBJ2-5, with D maybe TRBD1 (5 bases). Trimming took 1 base from V and 4 from J, leaving 10 bases between them. Looked up from germline, CDR1 is SEHNR and CDR2 is FQNEAQ (reference sequence). The CDR3 is 14 amino acids. The CDR3 sequence is CASSLGGSGETQYF. The CDR3 coding sequence is TGTGCCAGCAGCTTAGGGGGCTCTGGAGAGACCCAGTACTTC.